The clone carrying this T cell receptor beta chain has just a few counts. Its antigen is currently unknown. The sample belongs to a study of post-analysis software for immune sequencing data. Study-level results: Roughly 5 TRBV segments occurring more often in patients than controls included TRBV5-6, TRBV5-1 and TRBV20-1.

Unique molecular identifiers were built into the TCR beta cDNA libraries. Around 500,000 cDNA molecules were obtained from 1 to 10 million T cells. TCRdb re-called the PCR reads through MiXCR, storing one row per CDR3 protein. The table records fewer than 850,000 distinct CDR3 sequences, 25% to 30% of them present only once. CDR3 length: 16 amino acids. Germline CDR1 is SGHRS and CDR2 is YFSETQ. V lost 4 bases, J lost 1 base, and 7 bases stayed unmatched. The chain employs TRBV5-1 and TRBJ2-3; 9 bases agree with TRBD2. The sequencing input was blood. This clonotype originated in a girl under 18 with multiple sclerosis. The CDR3 protein is CASSLFSSGGTDTQYF. In nucleotides, the CDR3 is TGCGCCAGCAGCCTTTTTTCTAGCGGGGGCACAGATACGCAGTATTTT.